These 28 T cell receptor beta chains were all obtained from the same sample, sequenced in a study of OX40 agonist ivuxolimab in advanced cancers. Measured with immunoSEQ multiplex PCR; TCRdb has only the in-frame clones, and not every one. The table has more than 80,000 clones, approximately 87% seen once. Sequenced here: CD4+ or CD8+ T cells sorted from blood, sampled in a trial of the OX40 agonist ivuxolimab. The receptor source for this set is an adult with an advanced solid tumor such as melanoma, head and neck, liver or kidney cancer.

The chain is built from TRBV14 and TRBJ1-1, with D unresolved. Germline V gene data show CDR1 as SGHDN and CDR2 as FVKESK. CDR3 length equals 14 residues. The V end lost 3 bases, the J end lost 1 base, and 9 bases lay between the germline ends. The CDR3 region is CASSHLQPNTEAFF. CDR3 nucleotide sequence: TGTGCCAGCAGCCATTTACAGCCGAACACTGAAGCTTTCTTT. Full variable domain (missing parts from reference TRBV14 and TRBJ1-1): EAGVTQFPSHSVIEKGQTVTLRCDPISGHDNLYWYRRVMGKEIKFLLHFVKESKQDESGMPNNRFLAERTGGTYSTLKVQPAELEDSGVYFCASSHLQPNTEAFFGQGTRLTVV.

V usage is TRBV7-2 and J usage is TRBJ2-5, with D possibly matching TRBD2 (6 bases). Germline V CDR1 and CDR2: SGHTA, FQGNSA. The V gene lost 7 bases and the J gene lost 2 bases, with 14 bases spanning the gap. The CDR3 length is 14 residues. CDR3 coding DNA: TGTGCCAGCACCCTAAGTGGGGGGCAAGAGACCCAGTACTTC. Protein: CASTLSGGQETQYF.

The chain recombines TRBV19 with TRBJ2-1; 8 bases are a match to TRBD2. Germline lookup yields CDR1 LNHDA and CDR2 SQIVND (reference sequence). With 2 bases clipped from V and 3 bases from J, the junction kept 3 bases outside the gene matches. This CDR3 is built from 15 residues. The CDR3 nucleotides read TGTGCCAGTAGTATACCCGGGACTAGCTACAATGAGCAGTTCTTC. As protein: CASSIPGTSYNEQFF. Full variable domain (remainder filled in from reference TRBV19 and TRBJ2-1): DGGITQSPKYLFRKEGQNVTLSCEQNLNHDAMYWYRQDPGQGLRLIYYSQIVNDFQKGDIAEGYSVSREKKESFPLTVTSAQKNPTAFYLCASSIPGTSYNEQFFGPGTRLTVL.

The chain combines TRBV5-1 with TRBJ2-1; TRBD2 matches 14 bases. This CDR3 is 15 amino acids long. V dropped 4 bases and J dropped 9; count of bases not matched to a gene: 6. Germline loops: CDR1 SGHRS, CDR2 YFSETQ. CDR3 in amino acids: CASSPGTSGSLEQFF. CDR3 DNA sequence: TGCGCCAGCAGCCCGGGGACTAGCGGGAGTCTTGAGCAGTTCTTC.

CDR3 nucleotide sequence: TGCGCCAGCAGTGCACAACCGCCACGACTAGGGGGAGCCTACGAGCAGTACTTC. This encodes CASSAQPPRLGGAYEQYF. The chain has TRBV4-1 and TRBJ2-7; D assignment may be TRBD1 or TRBD2 (6 bases each). The CDR3 length is 18 residues. Germline assignment: CDR1 MGHRA and CDR2 YSYEKL. V was trimmed by 6 bases and J by 2 bases, leaving 26 bases between them.

The chain employs TRBV6-5 and TRBJ1-1, with 10 bases aligning to TRBD1. Germline values: CDR1 MNHEY, CDR2 SVGAGI. V gave up 2 bases and J gave up 0 bases; unmatched junction bases: 3. The CDR3 covers 16 residues. CDR3 nucleotide sequence: TGTGCCAGCAGTTACGGGACAGGGGTTATGAACACTGAAGCTTTCTTT. This translates into CASSYGTGVMNTEAFF.

On this clone itself: Germline and junction disagree at one end, which may indicate a read error. The chain combines TRBV7-7 with TRBJ2-2; TRBD1 aligns across 8 bases. This CDR3 comprises 16 residues. Germline V gene data show CDR1 as SSHAT and CDR2 as FNYEAQ (reference sequence). The CDR3 loop reads CASSQSTGENTGELFF. DNA of the CDR3: TGTGCTAGCAGCCAGTCGACAGGGGAGAACACCGGGGAGCTGTTTTTT.

This clone was recorded only once. Here the CDR3 reads CASSSGTEGTQYF. The CDR3 bases are TGTGCCAGCAGCTCAGGGACGGAAGGGACCCAGTACTTC. This chain links TRBV7-6 with TRBJ2-5; D may be TRBD1 or TRBD2 (5 bases each). Germline CDR1 is SGHVS and CDR2 is FNYEAQ. The V gene lost 4 bases and the J gene lost 7 bases, with 13 bases spanning the gap. The CDR3 runs to 13 residues.

Here the CDR3 reads CASSSGDTQYF. The DNA for the CDR3 is TGTGCCAGCAGCTCAGGGGATACGCAGTATTTT. This chain uses TRBV5-4 with TRBJ2-3; D possibly corresponds to TRBD1 (5 bases). V was pared by 3 bases and J by 6 bases, with 5 bases between. The germline gives CDR1 SGHNT, CDR2 YYREEE (reference sequence). The CDR3 totals 11 residues.

This clone has more than one count but fewer than ten. The V call is TRBV20-1, the J call TRBJ2-5; D is uncertain. Germline CDR1 is DFQATT and CDR2 is SNEGSKA (reference sequence). The CDR3 is 11 amino acids. Trimming cost V 4 bases and J 5 bases, with 8 bases left between them. CDR3 nucleotide sequence: TGCAGTGCTAAACCCGGGGAGACCCAGTACTTC. Protein: CSAKPGETQYF.

V and J are TRBV19 and TRBJ2-2; D ambiguous. V was trimmed by 5 bases and J by 7 bases, leaving 14 bases between them. The germline V gene has CDR1 LNHDA and CDR2 SQIVND (reference sequence). The CDR3 is 14 amino acids. The CDR3 spells CASSSPGNGGELFF. CDR3 coding DNA: TGTGCCAGTAGTTCCCCGGGTAACGGCGGGGAGCTGTTTTTT.

The rearrangement joins TRBV6-5 to TRBJ1-3; 8 bases match TRBD1. The CDR3 sequence is 15 residues long. Trimming at V came to 6 bases and at J to 2 bases, leaving 6 bases not matched to a gene. Germline CDR1 is MNHEY and CDR2 is SVGAGI. The CDR3 bases are TGTGCCAGCAGCCCCGGACAGGGCGCTGGAAACACCATATATTTT. It translates to CASSPGQGAGNTIYF.

V and J are TRBV6-1 and TRBJ1-4, with a weak D call TRBD1 (6 bases). Germline V gene sequence: CDR1 MNHNS, CDR2 SASEGT. The V and J ends lost 6 bases and 8 bases respectively, with 19 bases between them. The CDR3 is 15 residues long. CDR3: CASSQITGHREKLFF. Here the CDR3 DNA reads TGTGCCAGCAGCCAGATCACAGGGCACCGGGAAAAACTGTTTTTT.

The V and J genes are TRBV7-2 and TRBJ1-2; tentative D call: TRBD1 (6 bases). Germline CDR1 reads SGHTA; CDR2 reads FQGNSA. This CDR3 contains 14 residues. V lost 1 base and J 2 bases, leaving 8 bases between the germline ends. The CDR3 coding sequence is TGTGCCAGCAGCTTAGAAGGGGGGAACTATGGCTACACCTTC. Residues: CASSLEGGNYGYTF.

The rearrangement links TRBV6-5 to TRBJ1-5; 7 positions agree with TRBD1. The V segment lost 6 bases and the J segment 11 bases; nucleotides outside the gene matches: 10. Looked up from germline, CDR1 is MNHEY and CDR2 is SVGAGI. The CDR3 totals 13 residues. The CDR3 region has the DNA TGTGCCAGCAGACCTTCAGGGGGGCTAGCCCAGCATTTT. This codes for CASRPSGGLAQHF.

Written as DNA, the CDR3 is TGTGCCAGCAGTGGAACAGGGTTTGGTGGCTACACCTTC. Translation: CASSGTGFGGYTF. This chain joins TRBV6-1 and TRBJ1-2; tentative D call: TRBD1 (6 bases). The CDR3 is made up of 13 amino acids. Trimming left V 4 bases short and J 7 bases short, with 13 bases between. Germline loops: CDR1 MNHNS, CDR2 SASEGT.

The chain carries TRBV18 and TRBJ1-5; D not certain. Trimming pared 6 bases from V and 0 bases from J, leaving 18 bases between. The CDR3 sequence is 17 residues long. CDR1 is KGHSH and CDR2 is LQKENI in the germline V gene. CDR3 nucleotides: TGTGCCAGCTCCCTCACATCGGCTGCGGATAGCAATCAGCCCCAGCATTTT. Its protein product is CASSLTSAADSNQPQHF.

The chain recombines TRBV6-4 with TRBJ2-1; 8 positions agree with TRBD1. Germline-derived CDR1 and CDR2 are MRHNA and SNTAGT. Trimming cost V 6 bases and J 5 bases; bases outside gene matches: 9. The length of the CDR3 is 15 residues. The DNA of the CDR3 is TGTGCCAGCAGAGTGACAGGGGAGCTCCACAATGAGCAGTTCTTC. Residues: CASRVTGELHNEQFF.

Only one count was recorded for this clone. The V gene is TRBV29-1, the J gene TRBJ1-1; 7 nucleotides align to TRBD1. This CDR3 spans 13 amino acids. V lost 4 bases to trimming and J lost 2 bases; unmatched junction nucleotides: 4. In germline, CDR1 is SQVTM, CDR2 ANQGSEA. The CDR3 sequence is CSVVTGANTEAFF. The CDR3 bases are TGCAGCGTTGTTACAGGGGCAAACACTGAAGCTTTCTTT.

V gene TRBV4-3 combines with J gene TRBJ1-2; a possible D gene is TRBD1 (5 bases). The germline V and J ends were trimmed by 3 bases and 3 bases, with 14 bases remaining between them. This CDR3 has 15 amino acids. Germline V gene lookup returns CDR1 LGHNA and CDR2 YSLEER. The CDR3 region is CASSHPQGRDYGYTF. The DNA for the CDR3 is TGCGCCAGCAGCCACCCCCAGGGTCGGGACTATGGCTACACCTTC.

This clone was seen more than once but under ten times. The chain joins TRBV19 to TRBJ2-3; D gene ambiguous. The germline V and J ends were trimmed by 4 bases and 3 bases, with 8 bases remaining between them. The CDR3 has 13 amino acids. The germline gives CDR1 LNHDA, CDR2 SQIVND (reference sequence). The CDR3 region has the DNA TGTGCCAGTAGTACTCTAGGAACAGATACGCAGTATTTT. It codes for CASSTLGTDTQYF.

The chain employs TRBV7-7 and TRBJ2-1; D uncertain. V was cut by 1 base and J by 5 bases, with 12 bases left in between. In germline, CDR1 is SSHAT, CDR2 FNYEAQ (reference sequence). The CDR3 extends over 15 amino acids. In DNA form, the CDR3 reads TGTGCCAGCAGCTTAGGGGGTTCAGGAAACAATGAGCAGTTCTTC. It translates to CASSLGGSGNNEQFF.

The chain has TRBV18 and TRBJ2-5; D is ambiguous. CDR1 and CDR2 (germline): KGHSH, LQKENI. The CDR3 contains 14 residues. The ends were cut back, 3 bases at V and 2 bases at J, with 10 bases in the middle. This chain's CDR3 is CASSPSYGQETQYF. The CDR3 DNA sequence: TGTGCCAGCTCACCTTCCTACGGGCAAGAGACCCAGTACTTC.

The chain combines TRBV7-2 with TRBJ2-5; the D is unclear. V was shortened by 3 bases and J by 0 bases, with 8 bases between the two germline ends. This CDR3 is 14 amino acids long. Germline V gives CDR1 SGHTA, CDR2 FQGNSA. The CDR3: CASSFRAYQETQYF. The CDR3 nucleotides read TGTGCCAGCAGCTTTAGGGCGTACCAAGAGACCCAGTACTTC.

Only a few counts were recorded for this clone. The chain is built from TRBV5-4 and TRBJ2-4, with D perhaps TRBD2 (8 bases). The V gene's germline CDR1 is SGHNT and CDR2 YYREEE (reference sequence). This CDR3 spans 17 amino acids. With 4 bases removed from V and 3 bases from J, the gap between germline ends came to 20 bases. CDR3 DNA: TGTGCCAGCAGCGCGGGGGGAGGGGGCCGGGGCAAAAACATTCAGTACTTC. This gives the protein CASSAGGGGRGKNIQYF.

The gene calls are TRBV2 and TRBJ1-1, with a tentative D call TRBD1 (6 bases). V lost 3 bases to trimming and J lost 3 bases, with 11 bases between them. This CDR3 has 14 amino acids. Germline CDR1 SNHLY, CDR2 FYNNEI. This CDR3 reads CASSEGRGDTEAFF. The DNA of the CDR3 is TGTGCCAGCAGTGAGGGCAGGGGTGACACTGAAGCTTTCTTT.

V gene TRBV19 combines with J gene TRBJ1-5; 8 nucleotides line up with TRBD1. The CDR3 contains 17 residues. Looked up from germline, CDR1 is LNHDA and CDR2 is SQIVND (reference sequence). Unmatched junction bases numbered 9, after V lost 3 bases and J lost 2 bases. The CDR3 nucleotides read TGTGCCAGTAGTATTGGGTCAGGGGGCGAGGGCAATCAGCCCCAGCATTTT. Its protein is CASSIGSGGEGNQPQHF.

The CDR3 nucleotides are TGTGCCAGCAGTAGGGACAGGGGCGCTGAAGCTTTCTTT. Its translation is CASSRDRGAEAFF. This chain joins TRBV5-6 and TRBJ1-1; 10 nucleotides align to TRBD1. There are 13 residues in the CDR3. The germline CDR1 and CDR2 sequences are SGHDT and YYEEEE. Trimming took 5 bases from V and 6 from J; bases not matched to a gene: 4.